This T cell receptor (beta chain) was recorded in a study of Tregs in tolerant kidney transplant recipients. The repertoire was sequenced with immunoSEQ multiplex PCR; TCRdb's copy has only in-frame clones and lacks some. The data show 240,000 or so clones, 65% to 85% seen once. Germline V CDR1 and CDR2: SGHRS, YFSETQ. Trimming pared 4 bases from V and 7 bases from J, leaving 12 bases between. The CDR3 loop spans 12 amino acids. Study results and caveats: Biological reproducibility was not directly addressed, but technical replication error appeared minimal. Tregs expanded with activated donor B cells seemed most donor-specific.

This clone was observed a few times. Its antigen is unknown. The source material was CD4+ T cells from blood. The clonotype was recovered from a human donor in good health. The chain uses TRBV5-1 and TRBJ2-7; a weak D match, TRBD2 (5 bases). CDR3 sequence: CASSLRGLEQYF. The CDR3 DNA sequence: TGCGCCAGCAGCCTGCGAGGGTTGGAGCAGTACTTC.